The T cell receptor beta chain under discussion was sequenced for a study of blood T cell repertoires in COVID-19. Across the whole study: Samples of COVID-19 (acute and convalescent) were obtained from the United States, Italy and Spain.

Deletions cut 2 bases from V and 0 bases from J, with 11 bases between. The CDR3 length is 16 residues. Germline V gene lookup returns CDR1 SNHLY and CDR2 FYNNEI. The repertoire was sequenced with immunoSEQ multiplex PCR; TCRdb's copy has only in-frame clones and lacks some. The profile shows a few hundred thousand clones, about 85% of them singletons. The sequencing sample was made of peripheral blood. The receptor's source is a man in his late teens or twenties with active or convalescent COVID-19. The rearrangement uses TRBV2 and TRBJ2-1; D possibly corresponds to TRBD2 (6 bases). The CDR3 DNA follows: TGTGCCAGCAGTGAAAGGGGACTTAGCTCCTACAATGAGCAGTTCTTC. It translates to CASSERGLSSYNEQFF.